One and the same sample provided the 8 T cell receptor beta chains below, sequenced in a study of sequential checkpoint blockade in melanoma. Sequencing was performed with immunoSEQ multiplex PCR; in TCRdb, only in-frame clones are kept and a portion is missing. This table has fewer than 25,000 clones, approximately 71% appearing once. The treatment here: randomized to nivolumab then ipilimumab (arm A) or the reverse (arm B). This specimen was CD8+ T cells sorted from blood (inferred from file names), taken from a patient given nivolumab and ipilimumab in sequence. Every receptor here comes from a human donor with melanoma.

J is TRBJ2-1 and V is TRBV19, with 7 bases matching TRBD2. J lost 8 bases, V lost 5 bases, and 15 bases had no gene match. This CDR3 spans 16 amino acids. Germline V gene data show CDR1 as LNHDA and CDR2 as SQIVND (reference sequence). The CDR3 DNA reads TGTGCCAGTAGTCCCCCGGGCCTACGGGAGGTGGATGAGCAGTTCTTC. Protein sequence: CASSPPGLREVDEQFF.

V and J are TRBV5-6 and TRBJ2-7; tentative D call: TRBD1 (6 bases). Germline-derived CDR1 and CDR2 are SGHDT and YYEEEE. The CDR3 loop spans 15 amino acids. V was cut by 2 bases and J by 1 base, with 13 bases left in between. CDR3 residues: CASSLMGATSYEQYF. CDR3 nucleotide sequence: TGTGCCAGCAGCTTAATGGGGGCTACGTCCTACGAGCAGTACTTC.

The J gene is TRBJ1-2, the V gene TRBV6-1; no firm D call. The V gene's germline CDR1 is MNHNS and CDR2 SASEGT. The length of the CDR3 is 15 residues. Trimming removed 2 bases at V and 0 bases at J, with 10 bases between. The CDR3 spells CASSELATANYGYTF. The CDR3 coding sequence is TGTGCCAGCAGTGAACTAGCTACAGCTAACTATGGCTACACCTTC.

The J gene is TRBJ2-1, the V gene TRBV11-2, with D tentatively TRBD1 (5 bases). V lost 1 base to trimming and J lost 8 bases, with 12 bases between them. The germline V gene encodes CDR1 SGHAT and CDR2 FQNNGV. The CDR3 is 14 amino acids. CDR3 nucleotide sequence: TGTGCCAGCAGCTTAGGGCTGGGGCTGGATGAGCAGTTCTTC. Its translation: CASSLGLGLDEQFF.

This clone was counted only a few times. This sequence joins TRBV6-4 and TRBJ2-1; TRBD2 matches 8 bases. The CDR3 totals 16 residues. With 0 bases clipped from V and 9 bases from J, the junction kept 10 bases outside the gene matches. The germline gives CDR1 MRHNA, CDR2 SNTAGT. The CDR3 DNA sequence: TGTGCCAGCAGTGACTCGGAAACCGGGACTAGTAGTGAGCAGTTCTTC. It encodes CASSDSETGTSSEQFF.

J is TRBJ2-1 and V is TRBV4-2, with 10 nucleotides matching TRBD1. The CDR3 sequence is 15 residues long. Germline CDR1 LGHNA, CDR2 YNFKEQ. J lost 12 bases, V lost 0 bases, and 8 bases had no gene match. The CDR3 sequence: CASSQDLGTGVWQFF. For the CDR3, the DNA is TGTGCCAGCAGCCAAGATCTAGGGACAGGGGTTTGGCAGTTCTTC.

This chain links TRBV13 with TRBJ2-1; tentative D call: TRBD1 (6 bases). CDR1 is PRHDT, CDR2 FYEKMQ, per germline (reference sequence). V was pared by 5 bases and J by 6 bases, with 14 bases between. There are 14 residues in the CDR3. The CDR3 is CASSQQTGINEQFF. The CDR3 DNA reads as TGTGCCAGCAGCCAACAAACAGGGATCAATGAGCAGTTCTTC.

By share, this clone ranks as medium-sized (0.01 to 0.1%). V usage is TRBV5-1 and J usage is TRBJ2-1; 9 nucleotides align to TRBD2. Germline V gene lookup returns CDR1 SGHRS and CDR2 YFSETQ. The CDR3 is 14 residues long. J gave up 8 bases and V 1 base, and 4 bases lay outside the gene matches. CDR3 bases: TGCGCCAGCAGCTTGTCTGGCGGGGGGGATGAGCAGTTCTTC. Protein: CASSLSGGGDEQFF.